The 21 T cell receptor beta chains in this list originate from one sample, sequenced in a study of blood T cells in healthy people across ages. Using a J-beta primer mix together with a sample-barcoded 5' primer, a second PCR was run for roughly 7 to 11 cycles. Using its own MiXCR run on the 5' RACE reads, TCRdb lists one record per CDR3 protein. This sample has some 1.5 million distinct CDR3 sequences, with 35% to 45% found just once. Sequenced material: blood. These receptors were taken from a woman under 30 in good health.

The gene calls are TRBV6-6 and TRBJ1-1, with 7 nucleotides matching TRBD1. This CDR3 has 12 amino acids. Trimming cost V 5 bases and J 11 bases; bases outside gene matches: 8. Germline assignment: CDR1 MNHNY and CDR2 SVGAGI (reference sequence). Here the CDR3 DNA reads TGTGCCAGCAGTACAGACAGGGTGTCTGCTTTCTTT. It yields the protein CASSTDRVSAFF.

There are a few counts of this clonotype. V and J are TRBV29-1 and TRBJ1-2; 8 nucleotides line up with TRBD1. The CDR3 sequence is 15 residues long. Per germline, CDR1 SQVTM and CDR2 ANQGSEA. J gave up 1 base and V 6 bases, and 10 bases lay outside the gene matches. For the CDR3, the DNA is TGCAGCGTCCGACAGGGGACAGCTCTTAACTATGGCTACACCTTC. Translated, it gives CSVRQGTALNYGYTF.

There are a few counts of this clonotype. J is TRBJ2-7 and V is TRBV20-1, with D possibly TRBD2 on 5 matching bases. The CDR3 has 15 residues. Deletions cut 6 bases from V and 5 bases from J, with 23 bases between. The germline V gene has CDR1 DFQATT and CDR2 SNEGSKA (reference sequence). The CDR3 is CSAQFPGKTSHEQYF. The CDR3, as DNA: TGCAGTGCCCAATTCCCGGGGAAGACGAGCCACGAGCAGTACTTC.

The chain carries TRBV5-1 and TRBJ1-1, with TRBD1 matching 11 bases. Germline CDR1 SGHRS, CDR2 YFSETQ. There are 16 residues in the CDR3. V trimming: 4 bases; J trimming: 2 bases; junction bases outside the gene matches: 7. The CDR3 spells CASSQWTGGRNTEAFF. The CDR3 region has the DNA TGCGCCAGCAGCCAGTGGACAGGGGGCCGTAACACTGAAGCTTTCTTT.

J is TRBJ2-6 and V is TRBV5-1; TRBD1 or TRBD2 may be the D gene (6 bases each). The CDR3 has 19 amino acids. Germline values: CDR1 SGHRS, CDR2 YFSETQ. Trimming cost V 4 bases and J 2 bases, with 22 bases left between them. CDR3 sequence: CASSDFRGAPSPGANVLTF. CDR3 nucleotide sequence: TGCGCCAGCAGCGATTTTAGGGGGGCTCCGAGCCCTGGGGCCAACGTCCTGACTTTC. Supplemented by reference TRBV5-1 and TRBJ2-6, the full variable domain reads KAGVTQTPRYLIKTRGQQVTLSCSPISGHRSVSWYQQTPGQGLQFLFEYFSETQRNKGNFPGRFSGRQFSNSRSEMNVSTLELGDSALYLCASSDFRGAPSPGANVLTFGAGSRLTVL.

This clonotype was detected only a few times. This sequence joins TRBV12-3 or TRBV12-4 and TRBJ2-3, with TRBD2 matching over 9 bases. V was clipped by 3 bases and J by 4 bases; unmatched bases: 5. The CDR3 is 15 residues long. The CDR3, as DNA: TGTGCCAGCAGTTTCCTCGGACTAGCGCCAGATACGCAGTATTTT. Translating it yields CASSFLGLAPDTQYF.

CDR3 sequence (DNA): TGTGCCAGCAGCGTAGCAGCAGGGGGCAACGAGCAGTACTTC. Translated, it gives CASSVAAGGNEQYF. The J gene is TRBJ2-7, the V gene TRBV9; 8 bases are a match to TRBD1. The CDR3 sequence is 14 residues long. Germline loops: CDR1 SGDLS, CDR2 YYNGEE. V lost 0 bases and J lost 5; bases outside the gene matches: 4.

The chain carries TRBV12-3 or TRBV12-4 and TRBJ1-5; TRBD1 is a possible D gene (5 bases). Trimming pared 1 base from V and 0 bases from J, leaving 10 bases between. The CDR3 extends over 16 amino acids. The CDR3: CASSLGQRYSNQPQHF. The CDR3 nucleotides read TGTGCCAGCAGTTTAGGACAGCGTTATAGCAATCAGCCCCAGCATTTT.

The J gene is TRBJ2-3, the V gene TRBV5-6; D gene unclear. The CDR3 has 15 amino acids. Per germline, CDR1 SGHDT and CDR2 YYEEEE. The V and J ends lost 1 base and 0 bases respectively, with 9 bases between them. CDR3 sequence: CASSLLLSSTDTQYF. The DNA for the CDR3 is TGTGCCAGCAGCTTGCTTTTATCTAGCACAGATACGCAGTATTTT.

The chain carries TRBV7-2 and TRBJ2-7; a possible D gene is TRBD2 (6 bases). This CDR3 has 15 amino acids. Per germline, CDR1 SGHTA and CDR2 FQGNSA. Deletions cut 5 bases from V and 0 bases from J, with 14 bases between. For the CDR3, the DNA is TGTGCCAGCAGCGCGCGGGGAATGAGCTCCTACGAGCAGTACTTC. Translation gives CASSARGMSSYEQYF.

This clonotype was seen a handful of times. This sequence joins TRBV12-3 or TRBV12-4 and TRBJ1-2; D remains unclear. V gave up 6 bases and J gave up 4 bases, with 12 bases separating them. The CDR3 is made up of 13 amino acids. As DNA, the CDR3 is TGTGCCAGCAGAAAAGGAGAGCTCTATGGCTACACCTTC. Translated, it gives CASRKGELYGYTF.

This clonotype was counted a few times. This chain joins TRBV7-9 and TRBJ1-1; TRBD1 is a possible D gene (5 bases). The CDR3 consists of 13 residues. Germline V gene lookup returns CDR1 SEHNR and CDR2 FQNEAQ (reference sequence). The V gene lost 5 bases and the J gene lost 7 bases, with 14 bases spanning the gap. DNA for the CDR3: TGTGCCAGCAGCCCCCCGGGGGACCTTGAAGCTTTCTTT. Protein product: CASSPPGDLEAFF.

V is TRBV6-5 and J is TRBJ2-6; D is unclear. The length of the CDR3 is 16 residues. CDR1 and CDR2 from the germline V gene are MNHEY and SVGAGI. The ends were cut back, 0 bases at V and 0 bases at J, with 6 bases in the middle. The CDR3 region has the DNA TGTGCCAGCAGTTACTCTTGGGACTCTGGGGCCAACGTCCTGACTTTC. This sequence encodes CASSYSWDSGANVLTF.

This clonotype was observed at least ten times. The rearrangement uses TRBV5-5 and TRBJ1-2, with D perhaps TRBD1 (5 bases). CDR1 and CDR2 from the germline V gene are SGHKS and YYEKEE (reference sequence). CDR3 length equals 14 residues. Trimming removed 0 bases at V and 4 bases at J, with 10 bases between. CDR3 nucleotides: TGTGCCAGCAGCTTGGCGACAGTGGGCTATGGCTACACCTTC. Encoded protein: CASSLATVGYGYTF.

This clonotype was observed once. The chain employs TRBV7-3 and TRBJ1-2; D uncertain. Trimming cost V 5 bases and J 5 bases, with 24 bases left between them. CDR3 length equals 17 residues. CDR1 is SGHTA and CDR2 is FQGTGA in the germline V gene. Written as DNA, the CDR3 is TGTGCCAGCAGCGTGCATCCGGGTCCTGTTCCTATGTATGGCTACACCTTC. Residues: CASSVHPGPVPMYGYTF.

This clonotype has at least ten counts. At one boundary the junction diverges from the germline segment, which might be a read error. The chain uses TRBV7-7 and TRBJ2-1; no reliable D call. This CDR3 is built from 13 residues. Germline assignment: CDR1 SSHAT and CDR2 FNYEAQ (reference sequence). As DNA, the CDR3 is TGTGCTAGCAGCTTATCTGATTACAATGAGCAGTTCTTC. The encoded protein is CASSLSDYNEQFF. The variable domain in full, completed from reference TRBV7-7 and TRBJ2-1, reads GAGVSQSPRYKVTKRGQDVTLRCDPISSHATLYWYQQALGQGPEFLTYFNYEAQPDKSGLPSDRFSAERPEGSISTLTIQRTEQRDSAMYRCASSLSDYNEQFFGPGTRLTVL.

This chain connects TRBV11-2 to TRBJ2-1, with D possibly matching TRBD2 (7 bases). CDR1 is SGHAT, CDR2 FQNNGV, per germline. The V gene lost 7 bases and the J gene lost 1 base, with 17 bases spanning the gap. The CDR3 is 16 amino acids. CDR3 in DNA: TGTGCCAGCAACCGGGGAGGGGGGGCATCCTACAATGAGCAGTTCTTC. Translated: CASNRGGGASYNEQFF.

This clonotype was detected only a few times. The gene calls are TRBV10-3 and TRBJ2-5; D remains unclear. Trimming pared 6 bases from V and 3 bases from J, leaving 11 bases between. Germline CDR1 ENHRY, CDR2 SYGVKD. This CDR3 region has 13 residues. The CDR3 sequence is CAIRGRQEETQYF. In DNA, the CDR3 is TGTGCCATCAGGGGCAGACAAGAAGAGACCCAGTACTTC.

The genes are TRBV21-1 and TRBJ1-2; TRBD1, as called in the table, went unchecked against the DNA. TRBV21-1 is recorded as a pseudogene. The CDR3 is made up of 15 amino acids. In DNA, the CDR3 is TGTGCCAGCAGCAAGGATGGGCGGGGTTGGAATGGCTACACCTTC. Its translation: CASSKDGRGWNGYTF.

The chain couples TRBV20-1 to TRBJ1-2, with 10 bases lining up with TRBD1. The CDR3 covers 15 residues. Germline CDR1 reads DFQATT; CDR2 reads SNEGSKA (reference sequence). J was trimmed by 8 bases and V by 4 bases; bases with no gene match: 13. The CDR3 region has the DNA TGCAGTGCTATTCCCGGGACAGGGGTAAGGAGCGGCTACACCTTC. This encodes CSAIPGTGVRSGYTF.

The chain joins TRBV24-1 to TRBJ1-5, with D maybe TRBD1 (5 bases). Trimming left V 2 bases short and J 3 bases short, with 10 bases between. This CDR3 spans 15 amino acids. The germline V gene has CDR1 KGHDR and CDR2 SFDVKD. Here the CDR3 DNA reads TGTGCCACCAGTGATTCTCGACAGTTCAATCAGCCCCAGCATTTT. Translating it yields CATSDSRQFNQPQHF.